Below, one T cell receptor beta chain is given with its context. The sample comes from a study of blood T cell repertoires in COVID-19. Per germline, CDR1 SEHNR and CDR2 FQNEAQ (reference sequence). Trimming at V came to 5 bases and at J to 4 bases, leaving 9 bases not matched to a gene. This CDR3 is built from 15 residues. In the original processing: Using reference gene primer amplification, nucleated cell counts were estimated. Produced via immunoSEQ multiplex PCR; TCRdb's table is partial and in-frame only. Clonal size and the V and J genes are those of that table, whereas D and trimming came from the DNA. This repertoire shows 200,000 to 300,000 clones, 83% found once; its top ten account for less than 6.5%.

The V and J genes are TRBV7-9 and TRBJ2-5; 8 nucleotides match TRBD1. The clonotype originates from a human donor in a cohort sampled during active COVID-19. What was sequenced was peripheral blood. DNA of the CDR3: TGTGCCAGCAGCCCCCTTCAGGGGGCGGGAGAGACCCAGTACTTC. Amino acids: CASSPLQGAGETQYF.